This entry lists 14 T cell receptor beta chains sequenced from one sample in a study of T cell responses to AZD1222 COVID-19 vaccine. The repertoire was sequenced with immunoSEQ multiplex PCR; TCRdb's copy has only in-frame clones and lacks some. The sample includes over 110,000 clones, about 90% seen only once; the top ten take around 10%. Sample: peripheral blood, taken 28 days after the second AZD1222 dose. The receptors here all came from an adult who received the AZD1222 COVID-19 vaccine.

This chain connects TRBV7-2 to TRBJ2-7; 11 nucleotides line up with TRBD2. V shed 6 bases and J 3 bases; nucleotides not matched to a gene: 7. Germline CDR1 SGHTA, CDR2 FQGNSA. CDR3 length equals 15 residues. The CDR3 sequence: CASRPTSGGYYEQYV. CDR3 sequence (DNA): TGTGCCAGCAGGCCAACTAGCGGGGGATACTACGAGCAGTACGTC.

The gene calls are TRBV6-2 or TRBV6-3 and TRBJ1-6; D might be TRBD1 (6 bases). Per the germline V gene, CDR1 is MNHEY and CDR2 is SVGEGT. The length of the CDR3 is 14 residues. V lost 4 bases to trimming and J lost 10 bases, with 14 bases between them. CDR3: CASSSHGGGSPLHF. CDR3 DNA sequence: TGTGCCAGCAGTTCCCACGGGGGCGGGTCACCCCTCCACTTT.

V is TRBV19 and J is TRBJ2-3; D gene ambiguous. CDR3 size: 14 residues. Deletions cut 2 bases from V and 1 base from J, with 7 bases between. Germline V gene lookup returns CDR1 LNHDA and CDR2 SQIVND (reference sequence). The CDR3 region has the DNA TGTGCCAGTAGTATATCTGTTGGCACAGATACGCAGTATTTT. This gives the protein CASSISVGTDTQYF.

This clone was seen once. V gene TRBV4-1 combines with J gene TRBJ1-6, with D perhaps matching TRBD1 (6 bases). Trimming took off 2 bases at V and 13 bases at J, with 18 bases between the two ends. This CDR3 spans 15 amino acids. The germline V gene has CDR1 MGHRA and CDR2 YSYEKL. The CDR3 DNA reads TGCGCCAGCAGCCAACCGGGACAAGTTTCACGGCCCCTCCACTTT. Protein sequence: CASSQPGQVSRPLHF.

As DNA, the CDR3 is TGTGCCAGCAGCGTAGGGACAGTTCATGAGCAGTTCTTC. Translation gives CASSVGTVHEQFF. V usage is TRBV9 and J usage is TRBJ2-1, with D perhaps TRBD1 (6 bases). The CDR3 consists of 13 residues. Germline CDR1 and CDR2: SGDLS and YYNGEE. The V end lost 0 bases, the J end lost 8 bases, and 9 bases lay between the germline ends.

This chain joins TRBV4-2 and TRBJ1-6; D is undetermined. Trimming stripped 1 base from V and 10 bases from J, with 11 bases between. Germline CDR1 and CDR2: LGHNA and YNFKEQ. The CDR3 totals 14 residues. Here the CDR3 DNA reads TGTGCCAGCAGCCAAGGACCCCTACGGTCACCCCTCCACTTT. Its protein is CASSQGPLRSPLHF.

The V gene is TRBV5-5, the J gene TRBJ1-1; D call uncertain. CDR3 size: 14 residues. Deletions cut 0 bases from V and 3 bases from J, with 9 bases between. Germline-derived CDR1 and CDR2 are SGHKS and YYEKEE (reference sequence). The CDR3 DNA is TGTGCCAGCAGCTTGGGGGATACGGACACTGAAGCTTTCTTT. Translating gives CASSLGDTDTEAFF.

This rearrangement joins TRBV19 to TRBJ1-5; D is ambiguous. The CDR3 loop spans 13 amino acids. The V gene's germline CDR1 is LNHDA and CDR2 SQIVND (reference sequence). V was cut by 3 bases and J by 2 bases, with 5 bases left in between. In DNA form, the CDR3 reads TGTGCCAGTAGTATGACGGGCAATCAGCCCCAGCATTTT. It encodes CASSMTGNQPQHF.

The chain combines TRBV2 with TRBJ1-3; D uncertain. This CDR3 contains 12 residues. CDR1 and CDR2 from the germline V gene are SNHLY and FYNNEI. The germline V and J ends were trimmed by 5 bases and 7 bases, with 9 bases remaining between them. CDR3 residues: CASSLNWNTIYF. DNA for the CDR3: TGTGCCAGCAGTCTTAATTGGAACACCATATATTTT.

The chain joins TRBV4-1 to TRBJ2-1; maybe TRBD1 (5 bases). The CDR3 is made up of 12 amino acids. The V gene's germline CDR1 is MGHRA and CDR2 YSYEKL. V dropped 5 bases and J dropped 9 bases, with 11 bases sitting between them. The CDR3 nucleotides are TGCGCCAGCAGCTACCAGGGAACTGAGCAGTTCTTC. Translating gives CASSYQGTEQFF.

This chain uses TRBV6-5 with TRBJ1-5, with D maybe TRBD1 (5 bases). V was trimmed by 7 bases and J by 0 bases, leaving 13 bases between them. Per germline, CDR1 MNHEY and CDR2 SVGAGI. This CDR3 comprises 15 residues. The CDR3 DNA reads as TGTGCCAGCAAGAAGGAGGGGCGTAGCAATCAGCCCCAGCATTTT. Protein sequence: CASKKEGRSNQPQHF.

The J gene is TRBJ2-5, the V gene TRBV6-2 or TRBV6-3; TRBD2 aligns across 10 bases. The germline gives CDR1 MNHEY, CDR2 SVGEGT. There are 16 residues in the CDR3. Germline trimming cut 5 bases from V and 4 bases from J; bases unmatched to any gene: 10. CDR3 sequence (DNA): TGTGCCAGCAGTACAACCCGAAGGACTAGCGGAGAGACCCAGTACTTC. It encodes CASSTTRRTSGETQYF.

The chain joins TRBV7-2 to TRBJ1-2; D is perhaps TRBD1 (6 bases). Trimming took off 0 bases at V and 2 bases at J, with 10 bases between the two ends. The CDR3 consists of 15 residues. CDR1 SGHTA and CDR2 FQGNSA come from the germline V gene. The CDR3 is CASSLAWGANYGYTF. CDR3 bases: TGTGCCAGCAGCTTAGCGTGGGGGGCGAACTATGGCTACACCTTC.

The V and J genes are TRBV12-3 or TRBV12-4 and TRBJ1-6; D might be TRBD1 (6 bases). Deletions cut 6 bases from V and 13 bases from J, with 13 bases between. The CDR3 has 12 residues. The CDR3 reads CASSLMRGPLHF. The CDR3 DNA reads as TGTGCCAGCAGCCTGATGAGGGGGCCCCTCCACTTT.